What follows is one TCR beta chain and its context. What it recognizes is unknown. This entry comes from a study of T cell responses to AZD1222 COVID-19 vaccine. Findings and caveats of the study: CD4 TCRs associated with vaccination spanned spike, dominating at 160-218 and 743-854. Donors in the cohort were predominantly white British and more often female, and clonal diversity was possibly underestimated. Seropositive status at baseline applied to only a handful of AZD1222 recipients.

Second-dose schedules of about 4 or about 12 weeks were combined. Generated by immunoSEQ multiplex PCR, the TCRdb table keeps only in-frame clones and is missing some. The sample lists 130,000 or so clones, around 90% occurring once. The TCR was taken from an adult who received the AZD1222 COVID-19 vaccine. The source material was peripheral blood, sampled 28 days after the second AZD1222 dose.

Here the CDR3 reads CASSDRGRYNEQFF. CDR3 bases: TGTGCCAGCAGTGACCGTGGTCGCTACAATGAGCAGTTCTTC. The chain is built from TRBV2 and TRBJ2-1; D not certain. The CDR3 runs to 14 residues. V lost 3 bases and J 3 bases, leaving 9 bases between the germline ends. CDR1 SNHLY and CDR2 FYNNEI come from the germline V gene.